This T cell receptor (beta chain) stems from a study of T cell responses to AZD1222 COVID-19 vaccine. Study findings and constraints: Spike as a whole was targeted by vaccine-associated CD4 TCRs, dominant at 160-218 and 743-854. White British ancestry dominated among donors, who included more females, and clonal diversity was possibly underestimated.

This clone was recorded only once. Its antigen is not identified. Within the sample, other DNA sequences also encode this same CDR3. The CDR3 spans 11 residues. Trimming stripped 4 bases from V and 2 bases from J, with 3 bases between. In germline, CDR1 is SGHRS, CDR2 YFSETQ. The table came from immunoSEQ multiplex PCR; TCRdb's copy has only in-frame clones and leaves some out. The sample holds more than 95,000 clones, 89% seen once. This chain connects TRBV5-1 to TRBJ2-5; no clear D. Sequencing used peripheral blood, obtained 28 days after the second AZD1222 dose. The origin of this receptor is an adult who received the AZD1222 COVID-19 vaccine. The CDR3 sequence: CASSLQETQYF. CDR3 sequence (DNA): TGCGCCAGCAGCCTTCAAGAGACCCAGTACTTC.